This entry lists 8 T cell receptor beta chains sequenced from one sample in a study of beta chain features in type 1 diabetes. Sequenced material consisted of expressed TCRB transcripts (all of the isolated RNA was reverse transcribed). Assay: immunoSEQ multiplex PCR; the TCRdb copy retains only in-frame clones and omits some. The sample yields around 650,000 clones, approximately 13% seen once. Study outcomes and limitations: Among patients with Type 1 diabetes, TCRB CDR3s were moderately but significantly shorter in every one of the four CD4+ subsets.

These TCRs are of unknown antigen specificity. The sample comprised naive CD4+ T cells from blood. The source is a man aged 25 to 45 with type 1 diabetes.

The CDR3 DNA is TGTGCCAGCTCACTTGGACAGGGGGCCCCTTCGAGCTCCTACGAGCAGTACTTC. It specifies CASSLGQGAPSSSYEQYF. V and J are TRBV18 and TRBJ2-7; 11 nucleotides align to TRBD1. The V and J ends lost 4 bases and 0 bases, in that order; junction bases with no gene match: 11. The germline V gene encodes CDR1 KGHSH and CDR2 LQKENI. The CDR3 is 18 residues long. Drawing the rest from reference TRBV18 and TRBJ2-7, the complete variable domain is NAGVMQNPRHLVRRRGQEARLRCSPMKGHSHVYWYRQLPEEGLKFMVYLQKENIIDESGMPKERFSAEFPKEGPSILRIQQVVRGDSAAYFCASSLGQGAPSSSYEQYFGPGTRLTVT.

This clone appeared a few times. V gene TRBV30 combines with J gene TRBJ1-6; TRBD1 matches 8 bases. This CDR3 comprises 14 residues. CDR1 and CDR2 (germline): GTSNPN, SVGIG (reference sequence). Trimming at V came to 1 base and at J to 9 bases, leaving 5 bases not matched to a gene. CDR3 loop: CAWSARTGTSPLHF. The CDR3, as DNA: TGTGCCTGGAGTGCTCGGACAGGGACTTCACCCCTCCACTTT.

V and J are TRBV7-2 and TRBJ2-7, with TRBD2 matching 9 bases. The V gene's germline CDR1 is SGHTA and CDR2 FQGNSA. This CDR3 spans 15 amino acids. V lost 0 bases and J lost 4; bases outside the gene matches: 4. The CDR3 coding sequence is TGTGCCAGCAGCTTAGCCTCTAGCGGGACTTACGAGCAGTACTTC. Amino acids: CASSLASSGTYEQYF.

The rearrangement uses TRBV25-1 and TRBJ2-3, with a possible D match to TRBD2 (6 bases). This CDR3 region has 15 residues. V lost 3 bases and J 2 bases, leaving 12 bases between the germline ends. Germline V gene sequence: CDR1 MGHDK, CDR2 SYGVNS. The CDR3 is CASSDRRRVTDTQYF. The CDR3 nucleotides read TGTGCCAGCAGTGATAGACGGAGGGTCACAGATACGCAGTATTTT.

CDR3 in amino acids: CASSPWTGYSYEQYF. DNA for the CDR3: TGTGCCAGCAGTCCCTGGACAGGGTACTCCTACGAGCAGTACTTC. This chain links TRBV7-2 with TRBJ2-7; 8 positions match TRBD1. Trimming took 6 bases from V and 0 from J; bases not matched to a gene: 7. CDR3 length: 15 amino acids. Germline lookup yields CDR1 SGHTA and CDR2 FQGNSA.

The chain recombines TRBV4-3 with TRBJ2-7; 9 nucleotides match TRBD1. CDR3 size: 14 residues. Germline V gene data show CDR1 as LGHNA and CDR2 as YSLEER. Trimming at V came to 4 bases and at J to 7 bases, leaving 8 bases not matched to a gene. The CDR3: CASSLTRDREEQYF. Here the CDR3 DNA reads TGCGCCAGCAGCCTAACTCGGGACAGGGAGGAGCAGTACTTC.

V and J are TRBV13 and TRBJ2-3, with D unclear. Deletions cut 5 bases from V and 4 bases from J, with 10 bases between. Germline CDR1 and CDR2: PRHDT and FYEKMQ (reference sequence). The CDR3 sequence is 13 residues long. CDR3: CASSLSVPDTQYF. In DNA, the CDR3 is TGTGCCAGCAGCCTTTCCGTCCCAGATACGCAGTATTTT.

This chain connects TRBV27 to TRBJ1-5; TRBD1 agrees at 7 bases. This CDR3 region has 15 residues. The trim removed 3 bases at V and 8 bases at J, leaving 10 bases unmatched. The V gene's germline CDR1 is MNHEY and CDR2 SMNVEV (reference sequence). The CDR3 here is CASSLLGQEGKPQHF. The CDR3 DNA reads as TGTGCCAGCAGTTTGCTTGGACAGGAGGGTAAGCCCCAGCATTTT.